This T cell receptor (beta chain) emerged from a study of control samples from healthy donors and cancer patients. The trim removed 4 bases at V and 5 bases at J, leaving 5 bases unmatched. This CDR3 contains 14 residues. CDR1 GTSNPN and CDR2 SVGIG come from the germline V gene (reference sequence). Data came from immunoSEQ multiplex PCR; TCRdb stores just in-frame clones and leaves some out. The sample lists about 150,000 clones; around 88% were seen once. This TCR came from a young man in good health. The sample comprised blood. The V and J genes are TRBV30 and TRBJ2-5, with 12 bases matching TRBD1. CDR3 nucleotides: TGTGCCTGGACTACCGGGACAGGGGGCGAGACCCAGTACTTC. It translates to CAWTTGTGGETQYF.